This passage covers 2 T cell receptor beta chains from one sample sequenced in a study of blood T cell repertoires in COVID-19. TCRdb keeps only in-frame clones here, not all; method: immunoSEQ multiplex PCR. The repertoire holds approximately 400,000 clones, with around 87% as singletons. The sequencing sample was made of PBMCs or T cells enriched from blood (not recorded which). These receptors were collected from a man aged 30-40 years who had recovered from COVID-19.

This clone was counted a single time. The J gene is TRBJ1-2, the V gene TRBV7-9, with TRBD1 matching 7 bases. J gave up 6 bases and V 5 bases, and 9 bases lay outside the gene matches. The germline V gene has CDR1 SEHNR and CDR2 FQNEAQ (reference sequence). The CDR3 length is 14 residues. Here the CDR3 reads CASSKPEGGHGYTF. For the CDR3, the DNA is TGTGCCAGCAGCAAACCAGAAGGGGGCCATGGCTACACCTTC.

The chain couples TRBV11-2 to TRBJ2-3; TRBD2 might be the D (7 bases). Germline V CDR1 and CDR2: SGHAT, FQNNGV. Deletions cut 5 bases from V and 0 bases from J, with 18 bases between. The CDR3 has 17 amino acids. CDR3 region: CASSPPLRGPSTDTQYF. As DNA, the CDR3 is TGTGCCAGCAGCCCCCCCCTGCGGGGGCCCAGCACAGATACGCAGTATTTT.